This T cell receptor beta chain was observed in a study of human T cells and chemical hapten exposure. There are 14 residues in the CDR3. Germline CDR1 and CDR2: LNHNV and YYDKDF (reference sequence). V lost 3 bases, J lost 2 bases, and 9 bases lay in between. TCRdb redid the calling of the RACE reads with MiXCR, one entry per CDR3 protein. The sample holds about 380,000 distinct CDR3 sequences; 4% to 5.5% are singletons and the top ten take 2% to 2.5%. Time point denoted: patch test 1, 2 weeks after DPC sensitization. Treatment given: therapeutic diphenylcyclopropenone sensitization with weekly scalp DPC.

Specimen: whole blood, collected in connection with sensitization to the hapten diphenylcyclopropenone (DPC). The clonotype comes from a woman aged 45-65 years with alopecia areata. Some clones in this sample may be carry-over from other donors' samples. The V gene is TRBV15, the J gene TRBJ2-3; D gene unclear. CDR3 region: CATSSADPTDTQYF. CDR3 coding DNA: TGTGCCACCAGCAGCGCCGACCCCACAGATACGCAGTATTTT.